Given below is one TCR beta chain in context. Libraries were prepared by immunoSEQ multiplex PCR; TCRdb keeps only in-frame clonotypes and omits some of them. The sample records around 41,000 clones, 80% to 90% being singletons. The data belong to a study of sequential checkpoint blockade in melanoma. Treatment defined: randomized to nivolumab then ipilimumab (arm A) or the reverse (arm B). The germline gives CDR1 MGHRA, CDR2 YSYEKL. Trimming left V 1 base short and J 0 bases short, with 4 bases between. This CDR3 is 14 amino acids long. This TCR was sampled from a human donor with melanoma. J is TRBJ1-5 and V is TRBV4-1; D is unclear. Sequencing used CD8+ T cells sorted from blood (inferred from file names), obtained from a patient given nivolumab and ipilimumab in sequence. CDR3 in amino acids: CASSQGNSNQPQHF. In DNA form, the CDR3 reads TGCGCCAGCAGCCAAGGTAATAGCAATCAGCCCCAGCATTTT.